Listed below are T cell receptor beta chains from one sample, sequenced in a study of beta chain features in type 1 diabetes. TCRdb's table, derived via immunoSEQ multiplex PCR, lists solely in-frame clones and lacks some. This sample has approximately 470,000 clones, with 30% found just once. The sample taken for sequencing was naive CD4+ T cells from blood. These receptors originate from a young man in good health. Both conserved end residues are part of each CDR3. Each record gives: V gene, J gene, D gene, clone size, CDR3 length, CDR3 protein, CDR3 DNA. A D gene is named only where the DNA matches it firmly. Size values are once, few and many counts, or a class for expanded clones, and some rows have none.

TRBV5-1,TRBJ2-2,TRBD1,few,15,CASSPDRTNTGELFF,TGCGCCAGCAGCCCGGACAGGACGAACACCGGGGAGCTGTTTTTT
TRBV6-5,TRBJ2-2,NA,NA,14,CASSSGPYTGELFF,TGTGCCAGCAGCTCGGGCCCGTACACCGGGGAGCTGTTTTTT
TRBV7-6,TRBJ2-5,NA,few,11,CASGTQETQYF,TGTGCCAGCGGGACCCAAGAGACCCAGTACTTC
TRBV15,TRBJ2-3,NA,NA,16,CATSRDYGGTTDTQYF,TGTGCCACCAGCAGAGATTATGGCGGGACCACAGATACGCAGTATTTT
TRBV7-2,TRBJ2-7,NA,few,14,CASSLGTVRYEQYF,TGTGCCAGCAGCTTAGGGACAGTCCGCTACGAGCAGTACTTC
TRBV30,TRBJ1-3,NA,NA,15,CAWSVRAGLENTIYF,TGTGCCTGGAGTGTACGAGCGGGACTAGAAAACACCATATATTTT
TRBV9,TRBJ1-2,TRBD1,NA,15,CASSVEGAPNYGYTF,TGTGCCAGCAGCGTAGAGGGGGCTCCTAACTATGGCTACACCTTC
TRBV2,TRBJ2-3,TRBD1,few,14,CASKQGASTDTQYF,TGTGCCAGCAAACAGGGGGCCTCCACAGATACGCAGTATTTT
TRBV27,TRBJ2-1,TRBD2,NA,18,CASSKGLAGGLLVNEQFF,TGTGCCAGCAGTAAAGGACTAGCGGGAGGTCTCCTCGTCAATGAGCAGTTCTTC
TRBV15,TRBJ1-1,TRBD1,few,21,CATSSSGTGGRRYELNTEAFF,TGTGCCACCAGCTCCTCCGGGACAGGGGGTCGTCGCTATGAGCTGAACACTGAAGCTTTCTTT
TRBV7-2,TRBJ2-5,TRBD2,NA,14,CASSLAGGGETQYF,TGTGCCAGCAGCTTGGCCGGGGGAGGGGAGACCCAGTACTTC
TRBV9,TRBJ2-1,NA,few,14,CASSVAASYNEQFF,TGTGCCAGCAGCGTAGCGGCCTCCTACAATGAGCAGTTCTTC
TRBV29-1,TRBJ2-1,NA,NA,13,CSLSGVTYNEQFF,TGCAGCCTCAGCGGAGTAACCTACAATGAGCAGTTCTTC
TRBV7-2,TRBJ1-2,NA,NA,13,CASSLGPPDGYTF,TGTGCCAGCAGCCTGGGCCCGCCGGATGGCTACACCTTC
TRBV9,TRBJ2-3,TRBD1,few,14,CASSVGQGTDTQYF,TGTGCCAGCAGCGTGGGACAGGGCACAGATACGCAGTATTTT
TRBV18,TRBJ2-5,NA,NA,14,CASSPRTRQETQYF,TGTGCCAGCTCACCTAGAACGAGGCAAGAGACCCAGTACTTC
TRBV29-1,TRBJ2-7,NA,few,12,CSVENERYEQYF,TGCAGCGTTGAAAATGAGCGGTACGAGCAGTACTTC
TRBV29-1,TRBJ2-7,NA,few,11,CSVGRSYEQYF,TGCAGCGTTGGTCGGAGCTACGAGCAGTACTTC
TRBV7-2,TRBJ1-5,NA,NA,15,CASSPDGGSNQPQHF,TGTGCCAGCAGCCCGGACGGGGGTAGCAATCAGCCCCAGCATTTT
TRBV5-4,TRBJ1-5,NA,NA,12,CASSLAGQPQHF,TGTGCCAGCAGCTTGGCCGGGCAGCCCCAGCATTTT
TRBV15,TRBJ2-1,TRBD2,few,14,CATSRDPTGTKQFF,TGTGCCACCAGCAGGGACCCGACCGGGACTAAGCAGTTCTTC
TRBV28,TRBJ1-2,NA,NA,12,CASSLGRSGYTF,TGTGCCAGCAGTCTCGGACGGTCTGGCTACACCTTC
TRBV29-1,TRBJ2-7,NA,NA,13,CSVDKNPGDEQYF,TGCAGCGTTGATAAGAATCCCGGAGACGAGCAGTACTTC
TRBV28,TRBJ2-4,NA,few,13,CASSPRAKNIQYF,TGTGCCAGCAGTCCGAGGGCCAAAAACATTCAGTACTTC
TRBV5-6,TRBJ2-2,TRBD2,NA,16,CASSFKLAVNTGELFF,TGTGCCAGCAGCTTTAAACTAGCGGTGAACACCGGGGAGCTGTTTTTT
TRBV4-3,TRBJ2-4,NA,few,14,CASSPRHLRDIQYF,TGCGCCAGCAGCCCCAGACACTTAAGGGACATTCAGTACTTC
TRBV27,TRBJ1-4,TRBD1,NA,13,CASSRQGGEKLFF,TGTGCCAGCAGCCGACAGGGTGGAGAAAAACTGTTTTTT
TRBV5-1,TRBJ2-3,NA,few,12,CASSLATDTQYF,TGCGCCAGCAGCTTGGCGACAGATACGCAGTATTTT
TRBV7-9,TRBJ2-5,NA,NA,13,CASRLDPQETQYF,TGTGCCAGCAGACTGGACCCCCAAGAGACCCAGTACTTC
TRBV7-3,TRBJ2-6,NA,NA,17,CASSPRGVGSGANVLTF,TGTGCCAGCAGCCCCCGGGGAGTGGGCTCTGGGGCCAACGTCCTGACTTTC
TRBV29-1,TRBJ1-2,NA,once,12,CSVDSGQRSYTF,TGCAGCGTTGACTCGGGCCAACGGAGCTACACCTTC
TRBV28,TRBJ2-5,NA,once,14,CASSLPQGRKTQYF,TGTGCCAGCAGTTTGCCACAGGGGAGGAAGACCCAGTACTTC
TRBV2,TRBJ2-1,NA,NA,15,CASSEATLSYNEQFF,TGTGCCAGCAGTGAAGCGACACTCTCCTACAATGAGCAGTTCTTC
TRBV4-1,TRBJ2-5,TRBD1,NA,16,CASSQGGDRVQETQYF,TGCGCCAGCAGCCAAGGGGGTGACAGGGTCCAAGAGACCCAGTACTTC
TRBV7-2,TRBJ2-7,NA,NA,13,CASSLGQRYEQYF,TGTGCCAGCAGCTTAGGTCAGCGGTACGAGCAGTACTTC
TRBV9,TRBJ1-1,NA,NA,15,CASSPKRTLNTEAFF,TGTGCCAGCAGCCCGAAACGAACCCTGAACACTGAAGCTTTCTTT
TRBV14,TRBJ2-5,TRBD1,NA,15,CASSQMTGGSETQYF,TGTGCCAGCAGCCAAATGACAGGGGGTTCGGAGACCCAGTACTTC
TRBV6-5,TRBJ2-2,NA,NA,12,CASTRVPGELFF,TGTGCCAGCACTCGGGTACCCGGGGAGCTGTTTTTT
TRBV7-7,TRBJ2-2,NA,NA,13,CASSLLRDGELFF,TGTGCTAGCAGCTTACTCAGGGACGGGGAGCTGTTTTTT
TRBV29-1,TRBJ2-1,NA,NA,15,CSVDRERALYNEQFF,TGCAGCGTTGATAGGGAGAGGGCCCTCTACAATGAGCAGTTCTTC
TRBV10-3,TRBJ2-2,NA,few,16,CAISGPAGSNTGELFF,TGTGCCATCAGTGGTCCCGCGGGATCGAACACCGGGGAGCTGTTTTTT